What follows describes a single TCR beta chain. The data stem from a study of blood T cell repertoires in COVID-19. Study context: Spain, Italy and the United States supplied samples that represented acute and convalescent COVID-19.

In the original analysis: For nucleated cells, counts were estimated from reference gene primer amplification. The repertoire was sequenced with immunoSEQ multiplex PCR; TCRdb's copy has only in-frame clones and lacks some. The V and J calls and the clone size are those of that table, but D and trimming were determined from the DNA. The data hold about 190,000 clones, with around 84% observed a single time. Sequences were obtained from peripheral blood. The TCR comes from a man in his forties with active or convalescent COVID-19.

In DNA form, the CDR3 reads TGTGCCAGCAGCCCCCAGGGGTCCTCCTACGAGCAGTACTTC. Residues: CASSPQGSSYEQYF. This chain uses TRBV5-4 with TRBJ2-7; D may be TRBD1 (6 bases). The CDR3 is 14 amino acids. V dropped 4 bases and J dropped 0 bases, with 11 bases sitting between them. Germline V CDR1 and CDR2: SGHNT, YYREEE (reference sequence).